Following are 7 T cell receptor beta chains from one sample sequenced in a study of human T cells and chemical hapten exposure. Time point meaning: patch test 3, about 24 weeks after DPC sensitization. Treatment denoted: therapeutic diphenylcyclopropenone sensitization with weekly scalp DPC. In TCRdb, the RACE reads were re-called with MiXCR into one record per CDR3 protein. The sample shows more than 100,000 distinct CDR3 sequences, roughly 10% of them seen only once. Sequenced material: whole blood, taken in connection with sensitization to the hapten diphenylcyclopropenone (DPC). Receptor source: a woman aged 50 to 65 with alopecia areata. Some clones in this sample may be carry-over from other donors' samples.

At least ten counts were recorded for this clonotype. The rearrangement links TRBV9 to TRBJ2-6, with D tentatively TRBD1 (5 bases). Germline values: CDR1 SGDLS, CDR2 YYNGEE. This CDR3 has 17 amino acids. V lost 0 bases and J lost 0, with 10 bases in between. Here the CDR3 reads CASSVEIGASGANVLTF. The DNA of the CDR3 is TGTGCCAGCAGCGTAGAAATTGGGGCCTCTGGGGCCAACGTCCTGACTTTC.

This clonotype showed up just a few times. The chain uses TRBV20-1 and TRBJ2-2, with D perhaps matching TRBD2 (6 bases). Per germline, CDR1 DFQATT and CDR2 SNEGSKA (reference sequence). The CDR3 is 11 amino acids. CDR3 sequence reads: CGGTVTGELFF. The CDR3 DNA follows: TGCGGGGGGACGGTCACCGGGGAGCTGTTTTTT.

This clonotype appeared many times. This rearrangement joins TRBV20-1 to TRBJ2-1; D gene unclear. The germline V gene encodes CDR1 DFQATT and CDR2 SNEGSKA (reference sequence). This CDR3 region has 12 residues. V was clipped by 0 bases and J by 10 bases, with 10 bases between them. DNA for the CDR3: TGCAGTGCTAGAGAACGGTACCGGGAGCAGTTCTTC. Its translation is CSARERYREQFF.

The chain has TRBV12-5 and TRBJ1-2, with a possible D match to TRBD1 (6 bases). Germline lookup yields CDR1 LGHNT and CDR2 FRNRAP. The ends were cut back, 5 bases at V and 4 bases at J, with 8 bases in the middle. The CDR3 is 12 amino acids. DNA for the CDR3: TGTGCTAGTGGTGACAGGACCTATGGCTACACCTTC. Translation gives CASGDRTYGYTF.

This clonotype was picked up many times. The chain is built from TRBV7-2 and TRBJ2-6; no reliable D call. Trimming took off 7 bases at V and 3 bases at J, with 13 bases between the two ends. Germline CDR1 SGHTA, CDR2 FQGNSA. The CDR3 is 15 residues long. The CDR3: CASTVGLYGANVLTF. The DNA of the CDR3 is TGTGCCAGCACCGTTGGGCTGTATGGGGCCAACGTCCTGACTTTC.

This clonotype was seen at least ten times. CDR3 nucleotides: TGCAGCGCACTGACAGGGACTGAAGCTTTCTTT. This encodes CSALTGTEAFF. V and J are TRBV29-1 and TRBJ1-1; TRBD1 aligns across 7 bases. The CDR3 contains 11 residues. V trimming: 7 bases; J trimming: 5 bases; junction bases outside the gene matches: 4. Per germline, CDR1 SQVTM and CDR2 ANQGSEA.

J is TRBJ2-1 and V is TRBV20-1; 9 bases align to TRBD1. Germline trimming cut 5 bases from V and 14 bases from J; bases unmatched to any gene: 16. There are 14 residues in the CDR3. Germline V lookup: CDR1 DFQATT, CDR2 SNEGSKA (reference sequence). As DNA, the CDR3 is TGCAGTGCTTTAGGGACAGGGAGCGCCCACTCAGAGTTCTTC. Its translation: CSALGTGSAHSEFF.